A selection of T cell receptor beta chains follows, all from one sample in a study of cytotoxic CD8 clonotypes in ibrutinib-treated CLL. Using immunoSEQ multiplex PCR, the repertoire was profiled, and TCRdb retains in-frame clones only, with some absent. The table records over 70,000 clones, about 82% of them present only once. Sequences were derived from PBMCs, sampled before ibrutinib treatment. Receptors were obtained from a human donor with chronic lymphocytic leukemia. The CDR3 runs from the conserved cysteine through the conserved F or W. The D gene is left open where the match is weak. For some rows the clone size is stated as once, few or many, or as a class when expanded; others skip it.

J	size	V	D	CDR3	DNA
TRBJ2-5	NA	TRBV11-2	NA	CASTPGRYQETQYF	TGTGCCAGCACCCCCGGGCGGTACCAAGAGACCCAGTACTTC
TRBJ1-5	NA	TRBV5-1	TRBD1	CASSLTGVNQPQHF	TGCGCCAGCAGCCTGACAGGGGTCAATCAGCCCCAGCATTTT
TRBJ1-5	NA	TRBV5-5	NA	CASSSGTGFNQPQHF	TGTGCCAGCAGCTCCGGGACGGGGTTCAATCAGCCCCAGCATTTT
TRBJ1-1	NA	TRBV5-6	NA	CASSSRYLEAFF	TGTGCCAGCAGCTCCAGGTACCTTGAAGCTTTCTTT
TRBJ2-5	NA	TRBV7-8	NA	CASSFQETQYF	TGTGCCAGCAGCTTTCAAGAGACCCAGTACTTC
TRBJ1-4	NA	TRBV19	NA	CASSIGQHNEKLFF	TGTGCCAGTAGTATCGGACAGCATAATGAAAAACTGTTTTTT
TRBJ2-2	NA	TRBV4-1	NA	CASSPGALASTGELFF	TGCGCCAGCAGCCCAGGGGCCTTAGCGAGCACCGGGGAGCTGTTTTTT
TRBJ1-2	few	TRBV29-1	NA	CSVGRLANYGYTF	TGCAGCGTCGGACGGCTAGCTAACTATGGCTACACCTTC
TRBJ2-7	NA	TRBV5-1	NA	CASSLERGAVNEQYF	TGCGCCAGCAGCTTGGAAAGGGGGGCGGTGAACGAGCAGTACTTC
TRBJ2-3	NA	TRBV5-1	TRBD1	CASSLDRADTQYF	TGCGCCAGCAGCCTCGACAGGGCAGATACGCAGTATTTT
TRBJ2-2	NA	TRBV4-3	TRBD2	CASSQPERGTGELFF	TGCGCCAGCAGCCAACCCGAGCGGGGAACCGGGGAGCTGTTTTTT
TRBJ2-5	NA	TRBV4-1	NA	CASSQESGRETQYF	TGCGCCAGCAGCCAAGAAAGCGGACGGGAGACCCAGTACTTC
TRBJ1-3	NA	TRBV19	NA	CASSRDNDGNTIYF	TGTGCCAGTAGTAGGGATAATGACGGAAACACCATATATTTT
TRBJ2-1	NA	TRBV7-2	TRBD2	CASSPGLAGYNEQFF	TGTGCCAGCAGCCCTGGACTAGCGGGTTACAATGAGCAGTTCTTC
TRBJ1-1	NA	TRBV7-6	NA	CASSSLPGDEAFF	TGTGCCAGCAGCTCCCTCCCGGGGGATGAAGCTTTCTTT
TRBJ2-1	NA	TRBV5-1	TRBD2	CASSSSGGYNEQFF	TGCGCCAGCAGTTCTAGCGGAGGTTACAATGAGCAGTTCTTC
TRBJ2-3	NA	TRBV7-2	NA	CASSLALGTDTQYF	TGTGCCAGCAGCTTAGCGCTAGGGACAGATACGCAGTATTTT
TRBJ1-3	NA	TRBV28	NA	CAIQGNLYENSGNTIYF	TGTGCCATCCAGGGAAATCTCTATGAAAACTCTGGAAACACCATATATTTT
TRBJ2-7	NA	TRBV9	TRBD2	CASSVGLAGTEQYF	TGTGCCAGCAGCGTAGGACTAGCGGGAACCGAGCAGTACTTC
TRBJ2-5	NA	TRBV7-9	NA	CASSLPPVMETQYF	TGTGCCAGCAGCCTTCCCCCCGTAATGGAGACCCAGTACTTC
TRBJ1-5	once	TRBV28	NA	CASSLWGGATRPQPQHF	TGTGCCAGCAGTTTATGGGGGGGCGCTACCCGGCCGCAGCCCCAGCATTTT
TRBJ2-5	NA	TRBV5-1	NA	CASRTGGRGETQYF	TGCGCCAGCCGAACGGGTGGGCGGGGAGAGACCCAGTACTTC
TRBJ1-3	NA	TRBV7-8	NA	CASSHSYSSSGNTIYF	TGTGCCAGCAGCCACTCTTACTCGAGCTCTGGAAACACCATATATTTT
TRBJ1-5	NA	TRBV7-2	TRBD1	CASSFGTGALNQPQHF	TGTGCCAGCAGCTTTGGGACAGGGGCTCTGAATCAGCCCCAGCATTTT
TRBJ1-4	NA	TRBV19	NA	CASSIVGEKLFF	TGTGCCAGTAGTATAGTCGGGGAAAAACTGTTTTTT
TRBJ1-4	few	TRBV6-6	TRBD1	CASRLQGALGKLFF	TGTGCCAGCAGACTTCAGGGGGCGCTCGGAAAACTGTTTTTT
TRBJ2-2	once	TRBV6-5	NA	CASSPYPLHTGELFF	TGTGCCAGCAGTCCTTATCCCTTGCACACCGGGGAGCTGTTTTTT
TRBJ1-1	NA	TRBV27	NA	CASSQPRPGNTEAFF	TGTGCCAGCAGTCAACCCCGCCCCGGTAACACTGAAGCTTTCTTT
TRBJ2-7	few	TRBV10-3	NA	CAISEGDMGSYEQYF	TGTGCCATCAGTGAAGGGGATATGGGGTCCTACGAGCAGTACTTC
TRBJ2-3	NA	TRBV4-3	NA	CASSLPGANRWDTQYF	TGCGCCAGCAGCCTACCGGGGGCGAATCGATGGGATACGCAGTATTTT
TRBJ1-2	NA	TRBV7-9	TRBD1	CASSFGTVYGYTF	TGTGCCAGCAGCTTTGGGACAGTCTATGGCTACACCTTC
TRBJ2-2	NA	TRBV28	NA	CASMGLVGNTGELFF	TGTGCCAGCATGGGGCTGGTAGGGAACACCGGGGAGCTGTTTTTT
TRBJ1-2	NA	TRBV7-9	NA	CASSVDGTYANYGYTF	TGTGCCAGCAGTGTCGACGGGACCTATGCTAACTATGGCTACACCTTC